The sequence of this TCR beta chain was determined in a study of shared clonotypes between healthy human individuals. Naive CD8 cells lacked CD45RO and underwent positive selection for CCR7, leaving out terminally differentiated effector memory CD45RA+ cells. Each of the donors was a healthy adult who was HIV-negative and had not had a recent acute infection or vaccination. Samples underwent the assay at deep level. As handled by the study authors: With immunoSEQ giving junction-only sequences and no quality scores, filtering differed. TCRdb's table, derived via immunoSEQ multiplex PCR, lists solely in-frame clones and lacks some. V and J calls and clone size follow that table, whereas D and trimming were derived from the DNA. This table holds 2 million to 2.5 million clones, just under 95% found once. V dropped 4 bases and J dropped 4 bases, with 20 bases sitting between them. This CDR3 contains 15 residues. Looked up from germline, CDR1 is SQVTM and CDR2 is ANQGSEA.

The rearrangement uses TRBV29-1 and TRBJ2-7, with D possibly TRBD1 on 5 matching bases. This receptor was identified in a man younger than 30 in good health. Input material: naive CD8+ T cells sorted from blood. The CDR3 sequence: CSVAPVSGAGYEQYF. The CDR3 region has the DNA TGCAGCGTTGCCCCGGTCAGTGGTGCAGGGTACGAGCAGTACTTC.